This T cell receptor beta chain was sequenced during a study of OX40 agonist ivuxolimab in advanced cancers. Regarding the research as a whole: Ivuxolimab, which targeted the costimulatory receptor OX40 (CD134), was an agonistic, fully human IgG2 monoclonal antibody. Intravenous ivuxolimab was administered to patients every 2 weeks at six dose levels: 0.01, 0.1, 0.3, 1.5, 3 and 10 mg/kg. Among the roughly 52 dose-escalation patients, around 20 had hepatocellular carcinoma, around 15 melanoma, 9 renal cell carcinoma and 9 head and neck cancer. In the dose-escalation cohort, over 65% of patients were male, and the mean age was about 55 years, with a range of roughly 20 to 79. Prior anti-PD-1, anti-PD-L1 or anti-CTLA-4 therapy was permitted, and approximately 42% of dose-escalation patients had received checkpoint inhibitors. Partial responses were achieved by three dose-escalation patients, of whom one had hepatocellular carcinoma and two had cutaneous melanoma. Peripheral TCRbeta sequencing aimed to test whether ivuxolimab altered TCR sequence diversity and caused clonal T-cell expansion. The paper describes the monotherapy dose-escalation part (N of about 47 patients) of the phase I trial of ivuxolimab.

This clone was recorded a few times. Its recognized antigen is unknown. Per-base qualities were not stored, and no clone one base away is much larger. What the authors observed across the whole study: Antigen specificity was not determined for the clonally expanded peripheral T cells. After ivuxolimab, expanded clones were on average more numerous among CD8+ T cells than among CD4+ T cells. Clonal expansion of both CD4+ and CD8+ blood T cells was observed from baseline to week 6 at doses 0.1 to 3.0 mg/kg. Low levels of normalized T-cell clonal expansion were also seen in some nonresponding patients. In the 0.1-3.0 mg/kg groups, partial responders had among the lowest normalized peripheral clonal expansion, particularly in CD8+ T cells.

CDR1 and CDR2, looked up from the germline V gene (reference sequence), are MNHEY and SMNVEV. Relative to germline, V is missing 1 base and J is missing 1 base, with 2 bases of the junction outside any gene match. Taken from cysteine to phenylalanine, the CDR3 has 16 residues. This entry keeps only the CDR3 DNA: 48 bases, framed from base 1. Genomic DNA was isolated from the sorted cells so that the TCRbeta CDR3 region could be sequenced. The immunoSEQ Assay was used to sequence the TCRbeta CDR3 regions. This is the immuneACCESS table as TCRdb keeps it, with only in-frame sequences that have V and J called. A part of the clones is gone; compared with another copy, unresolved V genes explain less than half, and the rest is unexplained. The sample table contains about 80,000 clones; only one count was recorded for approximately 92% of them. The top ten clonotypes cover approximately 8.6% of the sample.

The trial excluded patients who had a history of autoimmune disease or were on systemic immunosuppression. In every dose cohort, peripheral blood was drawn for TCR sequencing at baseline, cycle 4 day 1, and cycle 7 day 1. Samples were obtained from an open-label, multicenter, first-in-human phase I dose-escalation trial of ivuxolimab. Adults with locally advanced or metastatic melanoma, renal cell, hepatocellular, or head and neck squamous cell carcinoma were enrolled in the trial. Before TCR sequencing, CD4+ T cells and CD8+ T cells from peripheral blood were sorted into separate populations. The sequencing here drew on CD4+ or CD8+ T cells sorted from blood, taken in a trial of the OX40 agonist ivuxolimab. This receptor was identified in an adult with an advanced solid tumor such as melanoma, head and neck, liver or kidney cancer. This chain joins TRBV27 to TRBJ2-5, with 11 bases in between that match TRBD1. The base sequence is TGTGCCAGCAGTTTATGGGGGACAGGGGGCCAAGAGACCCAGTACTTC. This sequence encodes CASSLWGTGGQETQYF.